Listed below are T cell receptor beta chains from one sample, sequenced in a study of Ad26.COV2.S vaccination and SARS-CoV-2 variants. Method: immunoSEQ multiplex PCR; TCRdb's copy keeps in-frame clones and lacks some. The data show about 350,000 clones, with roughly 91% seen just once and approximately 5% held by the top ten. The starting material was peripheral blood, obtained in a trial of Ad26.COV2.S vaccine versus placebo. The receptor source for this set is a person between 18 and 65 years old who received the Ad26.COV2.S COVID-19 vaccine or a placebo. Each CDR3 is given with its conserved first and last residue. D genes are given only for firm matches.

j_call	v_call	d_call	cdr3_aa
TRBJ1-2	TRBV4-1	.	CASSQVQANYGYTF
TRBJ1-1	TRBV18	.	CASSPPSRTNTEAFF
TRBJ2-2	TRBV7-3	TRBD1	CASSLTGQGVTGELFF
TRBJ1-6	TRBV10-3	.	CATADRSLENSPLHF
TRBJ1-4	TRBV4-1	TRBD1	CASRFRTGANEKLFF
TRBJ2-5	TRBV6-2/TRBV6-3	TRBD2	CASSAGGIQETQYF
TRBJ2-1	TRBV4-3	TRBD2	CASSQDGLAGGLNEQFF
TRBJ1-1	TRBV5-6	.	CASLVVGDGMNTEAFF
TRBJ1-2	TRBV7-9	.	CASSRPPLYGYTF
TRBJ2-7	TRBV29-1	TRBD1	CSVGTGADEQYF
TRBJ1-1	TRBV10-3	.	CAISETGFTEAFF
TRBJ1-2	TRBV2	.	CASTAPSAEGYTF
TRBJ1-2	TRBV11-2	.	CASSDGGLSSYGYTF
TRBJ2-5	TRBV11-2	TRBD2	CASSLAGGAVEETQYF
TRBJ2-3	TRBV3-1/TRBV3-2	.	CASSQDSGELTDTQYF
TRBJ2-7	TRBV9	TRBD1	CASSPGTGDEQYF
TRBJ2-2	TRBV6-5	.	CASNKAGPGELFF
TRBJ1-1	TRBV28	.	CASRRGSGTEAFF
TRBJ2-1	TRBV6-6	.	CASSYSGGSYNEQFF
TRBJ2-7	TRBV7-9	.	CASIPGGSYEQYF
TRBJ2-7	TRBV28	.	CASSLPGRWGQYF
TRBJ1-6	TRBV7-2	.	CASSPGDSNSPLHF
TRBJ2-4	TRBV5-1	.	CASSVARAGPLFSIQYF
TRBJ2-7	TRBV19	TRBD1	CASSMTGRSYEQYF
TRBJ1-5	TRBV19	.	CASSITSQPQHF
TRBJ1-1	TRBV19	.	CASRANLNTEAFF
TRBJ2-7	TRBV7-9	.	CASSLAGGGAYEQYF
TRBJ2-3	TRBV30	.	CACARPGTDTQYF